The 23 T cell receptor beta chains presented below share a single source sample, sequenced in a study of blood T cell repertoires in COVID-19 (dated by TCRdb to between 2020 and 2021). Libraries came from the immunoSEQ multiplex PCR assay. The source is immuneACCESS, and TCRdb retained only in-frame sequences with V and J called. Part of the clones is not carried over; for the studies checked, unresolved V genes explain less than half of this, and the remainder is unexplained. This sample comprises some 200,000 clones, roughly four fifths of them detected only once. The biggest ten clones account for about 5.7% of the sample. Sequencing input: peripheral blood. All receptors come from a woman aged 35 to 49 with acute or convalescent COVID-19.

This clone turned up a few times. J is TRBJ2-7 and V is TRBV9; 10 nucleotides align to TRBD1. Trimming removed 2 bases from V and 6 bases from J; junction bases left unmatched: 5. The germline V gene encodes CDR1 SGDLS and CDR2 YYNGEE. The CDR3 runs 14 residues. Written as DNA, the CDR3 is TGTGCCAGCAGCGTGACAGGGGGCTCCGGCGAGCAGTACTTC. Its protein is CASSVTGGSGEQYF.

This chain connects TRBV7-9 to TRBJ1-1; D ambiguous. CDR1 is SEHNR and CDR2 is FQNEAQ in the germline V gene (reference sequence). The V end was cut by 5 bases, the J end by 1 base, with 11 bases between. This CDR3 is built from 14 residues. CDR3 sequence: CASSTQVSNTEAFF. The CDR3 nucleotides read TGTGCCAGCAGCACCCAGGTTTCGAACACTGAAGCTTTCTTT.

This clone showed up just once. CDR3 protein: CASSLVRDSTRTYNEQFF. The CDR3 DNA is TGCGCCAGCAGCTTAGTCCGGGACTCAACCAGAACCTACAATGAGCAGTTCTTC. The chain has TRBV5-1 and TRBJ2-1, with TRBD2 as a possible D gene (6 bases). The CDR3 runs 18 residues. Looked up from germline, CDR1 is SGHRS and CDR2 is YFSETQ. Between the trimmed V and J ends, which lost 2 bases and 2 bases, there was a span of 20 bases.

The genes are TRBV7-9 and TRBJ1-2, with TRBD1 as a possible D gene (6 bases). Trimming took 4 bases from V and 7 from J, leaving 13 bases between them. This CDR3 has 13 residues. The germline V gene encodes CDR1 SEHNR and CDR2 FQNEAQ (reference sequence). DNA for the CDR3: TGTGCCAGCAGCTCCAGACAGGCCCCTGGCTACACCTTC. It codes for CASSSRQAPGYTF.

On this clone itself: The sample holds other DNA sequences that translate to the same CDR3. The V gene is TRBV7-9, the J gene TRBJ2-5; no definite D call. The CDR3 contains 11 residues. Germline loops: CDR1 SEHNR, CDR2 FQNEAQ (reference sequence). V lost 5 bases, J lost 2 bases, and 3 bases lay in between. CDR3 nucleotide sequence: TGTGCCAGCAGCCTACAAGAGACCCAGTACTTC. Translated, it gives CASSLQETQYF.

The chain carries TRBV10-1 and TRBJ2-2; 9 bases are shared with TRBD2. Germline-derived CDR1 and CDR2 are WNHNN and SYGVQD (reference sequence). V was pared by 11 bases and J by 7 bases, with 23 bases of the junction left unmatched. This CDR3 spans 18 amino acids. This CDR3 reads CAPFAGCGREERVGELFF. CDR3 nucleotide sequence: TGCGCCCCTTTTGCGGGCTGCGGGAGGGAGGAGAGGGTCGGGGAGCTGTTTTTT.

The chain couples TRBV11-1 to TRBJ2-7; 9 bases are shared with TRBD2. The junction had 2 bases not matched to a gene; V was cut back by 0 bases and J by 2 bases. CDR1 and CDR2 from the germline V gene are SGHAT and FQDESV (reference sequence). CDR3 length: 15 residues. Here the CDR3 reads CASSLAIAGAYEQYF. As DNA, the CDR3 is TGTGCCAGCAGCTTAGCGATAGCGGGGGCCTACGAGCAGTACTTC. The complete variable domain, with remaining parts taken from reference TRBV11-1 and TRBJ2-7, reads EAEVAQSPRYKITEKSQAVAFWCDPISGHATLYWYRQILGQGPELLVQFQDESVVDDSQLPKDRFSAERLKGVDSTLKIQPAELGDSAMYLCASSLAIAGAYEQYFGPGTRLTVT.

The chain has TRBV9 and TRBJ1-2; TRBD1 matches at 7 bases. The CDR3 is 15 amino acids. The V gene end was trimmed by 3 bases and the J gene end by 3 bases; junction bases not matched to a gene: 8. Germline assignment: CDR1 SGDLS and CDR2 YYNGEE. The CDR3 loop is CASSDRQGVHYGYTF. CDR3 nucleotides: TGTGCCAGCAGCGATCGACAGGGTGTCCACTATGGCTACACCTTC.

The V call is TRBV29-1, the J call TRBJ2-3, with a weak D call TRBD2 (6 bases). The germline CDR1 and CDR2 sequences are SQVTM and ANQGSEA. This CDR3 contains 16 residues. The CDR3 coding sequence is TGCAGTTTTATAGGCGGGATCCGCTTAATGACAGATACGCAGTATTTT. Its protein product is CSFIGGIRLMTDTQYF.

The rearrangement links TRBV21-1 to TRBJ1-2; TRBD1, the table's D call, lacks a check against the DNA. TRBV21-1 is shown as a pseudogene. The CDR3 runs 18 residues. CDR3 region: CASSTTSGTGALIYGYTF. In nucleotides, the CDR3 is TGTGCCAGCAGCACAACCTCCGGGACAGGGGCCCTGATCTATGGCTACACCTTC.

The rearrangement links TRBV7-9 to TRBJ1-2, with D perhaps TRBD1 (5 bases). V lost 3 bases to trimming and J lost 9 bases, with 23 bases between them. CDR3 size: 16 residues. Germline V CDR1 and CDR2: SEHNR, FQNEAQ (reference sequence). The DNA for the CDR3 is TGTGCCAGCAGCTTTTCGGGTCCGTCGCAGGGCCCTCGCTACACCTTC. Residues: CASSFSGPSQGPRYTF.

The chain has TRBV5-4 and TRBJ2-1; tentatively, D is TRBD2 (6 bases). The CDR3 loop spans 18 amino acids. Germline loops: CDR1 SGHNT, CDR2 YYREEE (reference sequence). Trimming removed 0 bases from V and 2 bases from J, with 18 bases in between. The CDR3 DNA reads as TGTGCCAGCAGCTTGGGGTGGACTAAACATTTAACCTACAATGAGCAGTTCTTC. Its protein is CASSLGWTKHLTYNEQFF.

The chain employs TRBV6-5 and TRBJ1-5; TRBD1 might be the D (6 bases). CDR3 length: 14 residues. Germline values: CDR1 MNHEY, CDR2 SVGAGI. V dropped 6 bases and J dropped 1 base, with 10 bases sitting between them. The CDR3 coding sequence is TGTGCCAGCAGCCCACAGGGAAGCAATCAGCCCCAGCATTTT. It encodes CASSPQGSNQPQHF.

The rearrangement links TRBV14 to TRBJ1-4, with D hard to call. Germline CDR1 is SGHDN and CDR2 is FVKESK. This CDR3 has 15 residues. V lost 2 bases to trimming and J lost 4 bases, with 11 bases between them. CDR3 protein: CASSQQTVVNEKLFF. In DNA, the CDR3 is TGTGCCAGCAGCCAACAGACTGTTGTTAATGAAAAACTGTTTTTT.

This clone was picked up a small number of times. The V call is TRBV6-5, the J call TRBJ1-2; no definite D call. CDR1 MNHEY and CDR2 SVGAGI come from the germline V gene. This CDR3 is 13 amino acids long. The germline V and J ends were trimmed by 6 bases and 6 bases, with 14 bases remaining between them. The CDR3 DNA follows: TGTGCCAGCAGCTCGGAGTATTACGATGGCTACACCTTC. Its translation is CASSSEYYDGYTF.

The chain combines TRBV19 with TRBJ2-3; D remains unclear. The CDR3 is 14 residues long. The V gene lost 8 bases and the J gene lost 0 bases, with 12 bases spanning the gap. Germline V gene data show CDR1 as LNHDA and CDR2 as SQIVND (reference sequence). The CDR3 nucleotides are TGTGCCAGTCATAGTAGATTTAGCACAGATACGCAGTATTTT. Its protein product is CASHSRFSTDTQYF.

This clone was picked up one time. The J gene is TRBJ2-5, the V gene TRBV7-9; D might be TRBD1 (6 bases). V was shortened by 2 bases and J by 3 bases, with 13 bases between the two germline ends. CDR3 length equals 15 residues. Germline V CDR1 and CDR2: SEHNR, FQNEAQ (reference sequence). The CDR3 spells CASSLRLGTKETQYF. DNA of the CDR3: TGTGCCAGCAGCTTAAGGCTGGGGACAAAAGAGACCCAGTACTTC.

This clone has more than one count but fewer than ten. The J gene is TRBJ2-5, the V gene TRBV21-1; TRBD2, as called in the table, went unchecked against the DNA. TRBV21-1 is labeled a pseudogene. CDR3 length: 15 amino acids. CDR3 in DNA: TGTGCCAGCAGCAAAGAGGGAACTAGCGGGGAGACCCAGTACTTC. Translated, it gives CASSKEGTSGETQYF.

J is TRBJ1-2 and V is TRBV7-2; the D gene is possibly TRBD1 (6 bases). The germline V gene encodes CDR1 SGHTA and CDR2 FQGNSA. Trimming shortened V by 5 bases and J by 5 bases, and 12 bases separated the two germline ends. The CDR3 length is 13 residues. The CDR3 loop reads CASSQDRQYGYTF. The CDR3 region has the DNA TGTGCCAGCAGCCAGGACAGACAGTATGGCTACACCTTC.

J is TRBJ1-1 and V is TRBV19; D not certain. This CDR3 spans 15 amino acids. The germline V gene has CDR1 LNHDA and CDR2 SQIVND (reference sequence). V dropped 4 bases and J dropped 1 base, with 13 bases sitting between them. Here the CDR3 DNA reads TGTGCCAGTAGTACCCGCGCGAGGAGGAACACTGAAGCTTTCTTT. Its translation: CASSTRARRNTEAFF.

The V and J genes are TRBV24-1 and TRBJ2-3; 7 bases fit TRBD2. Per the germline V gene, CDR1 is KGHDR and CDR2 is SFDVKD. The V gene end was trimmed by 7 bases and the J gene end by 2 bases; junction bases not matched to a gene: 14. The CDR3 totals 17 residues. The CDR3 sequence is CATSPQVGGTTTDTQYF. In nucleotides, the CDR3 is TGTGCCACCAGCCCCCAGGTCGGCGGGACTACCACAGATACGCAGTATTTT.

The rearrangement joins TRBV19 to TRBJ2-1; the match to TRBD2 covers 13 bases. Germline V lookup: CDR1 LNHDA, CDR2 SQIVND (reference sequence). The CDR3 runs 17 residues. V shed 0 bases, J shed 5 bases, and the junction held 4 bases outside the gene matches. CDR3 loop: CASSIDSGLAGNNEQFF. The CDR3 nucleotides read TGTGCCAGTAGTATAGATTCGGGACTAGCGGGGAACAATGAGCAGTTCTTC. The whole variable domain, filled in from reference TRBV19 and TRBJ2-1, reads DGGITQSPKYLFRKEGQNVTLSCEQNLNHDAMYWYRQDPGQGLRLIYYSQIVNDFQKGDIAEGYSVSREKKESFPLTVTSAQKNPTAFYLCASSIDSGLAGNNEQFFGPGTRLTVL.

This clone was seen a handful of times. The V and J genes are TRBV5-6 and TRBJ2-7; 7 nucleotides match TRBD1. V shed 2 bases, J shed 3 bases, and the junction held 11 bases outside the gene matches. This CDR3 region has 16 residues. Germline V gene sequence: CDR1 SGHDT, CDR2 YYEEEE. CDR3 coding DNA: TGTGCCAGCAGCTTCATGTCAGGGGGAAGAGGCTACGAGCAGTACTTC. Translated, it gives CASSFMSGGRGYEQYF.